This entry is about one TCR beta chain. Germline V CDR1 and CDR2: SGDLS, YYNGEE. Trimming cost V 0 bases and J 6 bases; bases outside gene matches: 9. The CDR3 spans 16 residues. In the original analysis: Quantification of nucleated cells was approximated via reference gene primer amplification. Profiled with immunoSEQ multiplex PCR; TCRdb holds only in-frame clones, not every one. The V and J calls and the clone size are those of that table, but D and trimming were determined from the DNA. The sample lists some 52,000 clones, less than 95% occurring once. This sample was included in a study of blood T cell repertoires in COVID-19. Study summary: COVID-19 samples, acute and convalescent, were from the United States, Italy and Spain. From T cells, B-cell-depleted T cells, or PBMCs came the material, which was cDNA or gDNA.

The receptor comes from a human donor in a cohort sampled during active COVID-19. Sequenced: peripheral blood. V is TRBV9 and J is TRBJ2-3, with TRBD2 identical over 8 bases. The DNA of the CDR3 is TGTGCCAGCAGCGTAGAGAATAGCGGGACCATCGATACGCAGTATTTT. It specifies CASSVENSGTIDTQYF.